This T cell receptor beta chain is drawn from a study of blood T cell repertoires in COVID-19. Study at large: Spain, Italy and the United States supplied samples that represented acute and convalescent COVID-19. Sources were T cells, B-cell-depleted T cells, or PBMCs; the material itself was cDNA or gDNA.

Participant-reported clinical history was the basis for cohort assignment. As handled by the study authors: Nucleated cell number was recorded as an estimate derived from reference gene primer amplification. This table comes from immunoSEQ multiplex PCR, and its TCRdb copy is limited to in-frame clones, with some not included. V, J and clone size are those of that table, while D and trimming were read from the DNA. The data contain around 150,000 clones, about 83% of them singletons. This clone occurred a few times. Sequencing was carried out using PBMCs or T cells enriched from blood (not recorded which). This receptor was identified in a woman aged 50 to 60 with acute COVID-19.

Written as DNA, the CDR3 is TGTGCCAGCAGTGAAAGGGCAGGGGGTGGGAGTCAGCCCCAGCATTTT. It encodes CASSERAGGGSQPQHF. This chain connects TRBV6-1 to TRBJ1-5, with 7 nucleotides matching TRBD1. There are 16 residues in the CDR3. V dropped 2 bases and J dropped 6; count of bases not matched to a gene: 10. In germline, CDR1 is MNHNS, CDR2 SASEGT.